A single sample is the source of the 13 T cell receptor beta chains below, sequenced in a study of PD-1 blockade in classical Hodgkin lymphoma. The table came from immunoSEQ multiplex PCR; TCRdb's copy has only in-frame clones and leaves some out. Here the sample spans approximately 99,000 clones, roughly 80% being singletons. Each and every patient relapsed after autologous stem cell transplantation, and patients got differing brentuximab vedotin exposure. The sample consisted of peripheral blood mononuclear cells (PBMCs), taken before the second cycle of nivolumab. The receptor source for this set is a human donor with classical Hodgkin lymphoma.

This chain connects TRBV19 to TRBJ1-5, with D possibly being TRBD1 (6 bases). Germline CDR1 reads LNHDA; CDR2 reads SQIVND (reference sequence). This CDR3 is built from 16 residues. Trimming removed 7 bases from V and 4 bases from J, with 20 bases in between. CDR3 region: CASTPSRGPGNQPQHF. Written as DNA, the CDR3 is TGTGCCAGTACCCCTTCCCGGGGGCCAGGGAATCAGCCCCAGCATTTT.

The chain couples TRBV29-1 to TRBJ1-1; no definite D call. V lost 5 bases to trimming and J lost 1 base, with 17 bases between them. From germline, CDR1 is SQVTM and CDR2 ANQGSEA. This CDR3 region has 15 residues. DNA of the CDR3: TGCAGCGTTAAATCCGCCTCAACAGAGAACACTGAAGCTTTCTTT. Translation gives CSVKSASTENTEAFF.

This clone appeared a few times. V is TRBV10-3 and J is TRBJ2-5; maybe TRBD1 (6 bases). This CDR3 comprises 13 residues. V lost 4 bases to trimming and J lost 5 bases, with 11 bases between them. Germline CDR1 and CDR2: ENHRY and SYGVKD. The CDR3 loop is CAISGGQEETQYF. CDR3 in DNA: TGTGCCATCAGTGGGGGACAAGAGGAGACCCAGTACTTC.

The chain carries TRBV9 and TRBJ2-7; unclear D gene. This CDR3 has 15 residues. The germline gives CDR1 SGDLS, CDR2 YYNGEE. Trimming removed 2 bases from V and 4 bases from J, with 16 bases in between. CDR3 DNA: TGTGCCAGCAGCGTCCAAGGGATCCCCACATACGAGCAGTACTTC. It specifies CASSVQGIPTYEQYF.

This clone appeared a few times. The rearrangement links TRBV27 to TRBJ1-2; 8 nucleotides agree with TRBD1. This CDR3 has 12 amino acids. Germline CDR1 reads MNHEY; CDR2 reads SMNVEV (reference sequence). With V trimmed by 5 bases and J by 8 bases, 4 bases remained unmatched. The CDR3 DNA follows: TGTGCCAGCAGTCCGACAGGGGTCGGCTACACCTTC. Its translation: CASSPTGVGYTF.

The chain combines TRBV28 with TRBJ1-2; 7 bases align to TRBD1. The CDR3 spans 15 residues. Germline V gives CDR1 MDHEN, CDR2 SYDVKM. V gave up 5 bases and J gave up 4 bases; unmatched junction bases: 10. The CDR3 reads CASSLRGRQGYGYTF. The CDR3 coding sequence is TGTGCCAGCAGTCTCCGGGGGAGACAGGGCTATGGCTACACCTTC.

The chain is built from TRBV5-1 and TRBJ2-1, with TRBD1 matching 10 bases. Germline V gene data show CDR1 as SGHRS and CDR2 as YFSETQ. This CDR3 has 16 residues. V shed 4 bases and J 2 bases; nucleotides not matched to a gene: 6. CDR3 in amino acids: CASSREGTGAYNEQFF. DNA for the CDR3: TGCGCCAGCAGCCGTGAAGGGACAGGGGCCTACAATGAGCAGTTCTTC.

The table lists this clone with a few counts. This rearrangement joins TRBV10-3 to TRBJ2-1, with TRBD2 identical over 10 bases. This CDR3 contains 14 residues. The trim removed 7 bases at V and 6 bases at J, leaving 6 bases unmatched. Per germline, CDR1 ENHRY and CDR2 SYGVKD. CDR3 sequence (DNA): TGTGCCATCAAAACTAGCGGGAATTCCAATGAGCAGTTCTTC. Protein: CAIKTSGNSNEQFF.

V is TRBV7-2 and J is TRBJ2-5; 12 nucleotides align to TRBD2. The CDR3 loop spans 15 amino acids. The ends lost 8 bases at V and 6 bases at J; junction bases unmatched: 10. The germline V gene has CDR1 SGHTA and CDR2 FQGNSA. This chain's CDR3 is CASGLAGGPRQTQYF. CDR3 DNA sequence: TGTGCCAGCGGTCTAGCGGGAGGGCCCCGGCAGACCCAGTACTTC. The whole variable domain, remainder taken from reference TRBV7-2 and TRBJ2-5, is GAGVSQSPSNKVTEKGKDVELRCDPISGHTALYWYRQSLGQGLEFLIYFQGNSAPDKSGLPSDRFSAERTGGSVSTLTIQRTQQEDSAVYLCASGLAGGPRQTQYFGPGTRLLVL.

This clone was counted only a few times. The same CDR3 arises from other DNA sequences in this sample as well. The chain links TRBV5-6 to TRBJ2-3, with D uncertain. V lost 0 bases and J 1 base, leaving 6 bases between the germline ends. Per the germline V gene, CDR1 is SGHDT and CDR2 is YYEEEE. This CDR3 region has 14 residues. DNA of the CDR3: TGTGCCAGCAGCTTGGGGGCCCGCACAGATACGCAGTATTTT. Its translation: CASSLGARTDTQYF.

CDR3 DNA sequence: TGCGCCAGCAGCTCCAAGGGACTAGCGGGAGGGCCTTTCTACAATGAGCAGTTCTTC. Protein: CASSSKGLAGGPFYNEQFF. The chain links TRBV5-1 to TRBJ2-1; 16 positions match TRBD2. Unmatched junction bases numbered 9, after V lost 3 bases and J lost 3 bases. This CDR3 has 19 amino acids. The germline gives CDR1 SGHRS, CDR2 YFSETQ.

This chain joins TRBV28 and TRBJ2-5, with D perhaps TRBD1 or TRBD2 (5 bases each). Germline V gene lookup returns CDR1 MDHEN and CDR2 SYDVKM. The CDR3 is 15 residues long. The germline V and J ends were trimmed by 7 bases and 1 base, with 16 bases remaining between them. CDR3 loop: CASNIPGTAQETQYF. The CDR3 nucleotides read TGTGCCAGCAATATTCCCGGGACGGCCCAAGAGACCCAGTACTTC.

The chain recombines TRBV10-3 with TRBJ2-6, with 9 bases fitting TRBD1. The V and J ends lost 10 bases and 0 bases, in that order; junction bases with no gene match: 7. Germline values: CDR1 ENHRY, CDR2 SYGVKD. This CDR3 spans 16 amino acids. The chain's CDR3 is CATTQGQGSGANVLTF. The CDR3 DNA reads TGTGCCACCACCCAGGGACAGGGCTCTGGGGCCAACGTCCTGACTTTC.